The clone carrying this T cell receptor beta chain was observed once. Trimming pared 1 base from V and 1 base from J, leaving 9 bases between. Germline CDR1 reads KGHSH; CDR2 reads LQKENI. The CDR3 runs 15 residues. Primers for the PCR totalled 60 Vbeta and 13 Jbeta. This table comes from immunoSEQ multiplex PCR, and its TCRdb copy is limited to in-frame clones, with some not included. Seen here are under 200,000 clones, 75% to 90% observed once, and the top ten hold roughly 9.3%. This sample is part of a study of cytomegalovirus exposure and HLA in healthy donors. The sequenced sample consisted of PBMCs. This sequence joins TRBV18 and TRBJ2-3; unclear D gene. The sequence was collected from a young man in good health and CMV-seropositive. The CDR3 DNA reads TGTGCCAGCTCACCACAGCAGGCCGGCACAGATACGCAGTATTTT. Its translation: CASSPQQAGTDTQYF.